The rows below give T cell receptor beta chains drawn from one sample of a study of graft-versus-host responses after intestinal transplantation. Produced via immunoSEQ multiplex PCR; TCRdb's table is partial and in-frame only. Among 50,000 to 75,000 clones listed, 94% were seen once. Their specific antigens are unknown. The specimen comprised unstimulated CD4+ T cells sorted from spleen or lymph node cells, sampled before transplant. The receptor source for this set is a human donor who was the organ donor for an intestinal transplant. The CDR3 runs from the conserved cysteine through the conserved F or W. Each record gives: J gene, D gene, clone size, V gene, CDR3 protein, CDR3 DNA. D genes are given only for firm matches. Some rows mark clone size as missing; the rest say once, few, many or name a class of expanded clone.

J: TRBJ2-6
D: -
size: -
V: TRBV15
CDR3: CATSRDRLRLFDSGANVLTF
DNA: TGTGCCACCAGCAGAGATCGGTTGAGGCTGTTCGACTCTGGGGCCAACGTCCTGACTTTC

J: TRBJ1-1
D: -
size: -
V: TRBV7-2
CDR3: CASSLTRRYPNTEAFF
DNA: TGTGCCAGCAGCTTAACCCGACGCTATCCGAACACTGAAGCTTTCTTT

J: TRBJ1-6
D: -
size: -
V: TRBV19
CDR3: CASSIVYGANSPLHF
DNA: TGTGCCAGTAGTATAGTCTACGGAGCTAATTCACCCCTCCACTTT

J: TRBJ1-3
D: -
size: -
V: TRBV5-6
CDR3: CASRRLLRDSISGNTIYF
DNA: TGTGCCAGCAGAAGACTGCTCCGGGACTCCATCTCTGGAAACACCATATATTTT

J: TRBJ1-2
D: -
size: -
V: TRBV5-6
CDR3: CASSIDQGINYGYTF
DNA: TGTGCCAGCAGCATAGACCAGGGGATTAACTATGGCTACACCTTC

J: TRBJ2-7
D: -
size: -
V: TRBV4-1
CDR3: CASSQVYARQNSYEQYF
DNA: TGCGCCAGCAGCCAAGTATACGCCAGGCAGAACTCCTACGAGCAGTACTTC

J: TRBJ2-7
D: TRBD1
size: few
V: TRBV6-5
CDR3: CASSRQGSDEQYF
DNA: TGTGCCAGCAGCCGACAGGGGTCGGACGAGCAGTACTTC

J: TRBJ1-3
D: -
size: -
V: TRBV5-1
CDR3: CASSLEVRAKGNTIYF
DNA: TGCGCCAGCAGCTTGGAAGTTCGGGCGAAAGGAAACACCATATATTTT

J: TRBJ2-3
D: -
size: -
V: TRBV7-2
CDR3: CASSLSAGSTPTDTQYF
DNA: TGTGCCAGCAGCTTATCTGCCGGGTCTACCCCCACAGATACGCAGTATTTT

J: TRBJ1-1
D: -
size: -
V: TRBV4-2
CDR3: CASSNYLTGGNTEAFF
DNA: TGTGCCAGCAGCAACTATCTGACAGGCGGGAACACTGAAGCTTTCTTT

J: TRBJ1-1
D: -
size: -
V: TRBV7-2
CDR3: CASSLGGGITEAFF
DNA: TGTGCCAGCAGCTTAGGTGGGGGGATAACTGAAGCTTTCTTT

J: TRBJ2-5
D: -
size: -
V: TRBV11-2
CDR3: CASNYRGNQETQYF
DNA: TGTGCCAGCAACTATAGGGGGAACCAAGAGACCCAGTACTTC

J: TRBJ2-2
D: TRBD2
size: -
V: TRBV7-3
CDR3: CASSQKGGQGTGELFF
DNA: TGTGCCAGCAGCCAAAAGGGAGGGCAGGGCACCGGGGAGCTGTTTTTT

J: TRBJ2-5
D: -
size: -
V: TRBV5-1
CDR3: CASSLILGGAETQYF
DNA: TGCGCCAGCAGCTTAATTCTTGGGGGGGCGGAGACCCAGTACTTC

J: TRBJ2-2
D: -
size: -
V: TRBV5-1
CDR3: CASSDTGELFF
DNA: TGCGCCAGCAGTGACACCGGGGAGCTGTTTTTT

J: TRBJ2-3
D: -
size: -
V: TRBV18
CDR3: CASSPPGRGDTQYF
DNA: TGTGCCAGCTCACCACCCGGCAGGGGAGATACGCAGTATTTT

J: TRBJ2-1
D: TRBD2
size: -
V: TRBV29-1
CDR3: CSVEERTSGNEQFF
DNA: TGCAGCGTTGAAGAGAGAACTAGCGGAAATGAGCAGTTCTTC

J: TRBJ2-5
D: -
size: -
V: TRBV4-1
CDR3: CASSQEGTGKETQYF
DNA: TGCGCCAGCAGCCAGGAGGGGACTGGAAAAGAGACCCAGTACTTC

J: TRBJ2-1
D: TRBD1
size: -
V: TRBV19
CDR3: CASSIPLGGARYNEQFF
DNA: TGTGCCAGTAGTATCCCCCTAGGGGGCGCAAGGTACAATGAGCAGTTCTTC

J: TRBJ2-3
D: TRBD1
size: -
V: TRBV7-3
CDR3: CASSLSGTGVYTQYF
DNA: TGTGCCAGCAGCTTAAGTGGGACAGGGGTTTATACGCAGTATTTT

J: TRBJ2-7
D: -
size: -
V: TRBV5-1
CDR3: CASSSSSYEQYF
DNA: TGCGCCAGCAGCTCTTCAAGCTACGAGCAGTACTTC

J: TRBJ2-3
D: -
size: -
V: TRBV7-2
CDR3: CASSLKYSGSSITDTQYF
DNA: TGTGCCAGCAGCTTAAAATATAGTGGAAGCTCGATCACAGATACGCAGTATTTT

J: TRBJ1-2
D: TRBD1
size: once
V: TRBV6-1
CDR3: CVSRTTGRYGYTF
DNA: TGTGTCAGCAGGACGACAGGGCGATATGGCTACACCTTC

J: TRBJ1-1
D: -
size: -
V: TRBV5-1
CDR3: CASSLPWGTEAFF
DNA: TGCGCCAGCAGCCTGCCCTGGGGCACTGAAGCTTTCTTT

J: TRBJ2-1
D: -
size: -
V: TRBV20-1
CDR3: CSASYNEQFF
DNA: TGCAGTGCTAGCTACAATGAGCAGTTCTTC

J: TRBJ2-5
D: TRBD1
size: -
V: TRBV5-4
CDR3: CASSLRDRGFQETQYF
DNA: TGTGCCAGCAGCTTGAGGGACAGGGGATTCCAAGAGACCCAGTACTTC

J: TRBJ2-3
D: TRBD2
size: -
V: TRBV7-2
CDR3: CASSVSGTKITDTQYF
DNA: TGTGCCAGCAGCGTCTCCGGGACTAAGATTACAGATACGCAGTATTTT

J: TRBJ1-2
D: -
size: -
V: TRBV14
CDR3: CASSQDFASWNREQASYGYTF
DNA: TGTGCCAGCAGCCAAGATTTTGCTTCTTGGAACAGGGAACAAGCAAGCTATGGCTACACCTTC

J: TRBJ2-1
D: TRBD1
size: -
V: TRBV27
CDR3: CASSSGLFNRGPRNSYNEQFF
DNA: TGTGCCAGCAGTTCGGGGCTATTTAACAGGGGACCTCGAAATTCCTACAATGAGCAGTTCTTC

J: TRBJ1-2
D: -
size: -
V: TRBV7-2
CDR3: CASSPDRNYGYTF
DNA: TGTGCCAGCAGCCCCGACAGGAACTATGGCTACACCTTC

J: TRBJ1-2
D: TRBD1
size: once
V: TRBV5-4
CDR3: CASSLGDRNYGYTF
DNA: TGTGCCAGCAGCTTGGGGGACAGGAACTATGGCTACACCTTC

J: TRBJ2-3
D: TRBD2
size: -
V: TRBV19
CDR3: CATKRGGTDTQYF
DNA: TGTGCCACGAAGCGGGGGGGCACAGATACGCAGTATTTT

J: TRBJ1-6
D: -
size: -
V: TRBV16
CDR3: CASSHRGIGNNSPLHF
DNA: TGTGCCAGCAGCCATCGCGGGATCGGCAATAATTCACCCCTCCACTTT

J: TRBJ1-1
D: -
size: -
V: TRBV7-9
CDR3: CASSFLSTGTPDQAFF
DNA: TGTGCCAGCAGCTTCCTGAGTACAGGGACTCCAGATCAAGCTTTCTTT

J: TRBJ1-2
D: -
size: -
V: TRBV6-1
CDR3: CASSGQAGNYGYTF
DNA: TGTGCCAGCAGTGGACAGGCAGGAAACTATGGCTACACCTTC

J: TRBJ1-6
D: -
size: once
V: TRBV4-3
CDR3: CASSPQMGDSPLHF
DNA: TGCGCCAGCAGCCCTCAAATGGGAGACTCACCCCTCCACTTT

J: TRBJ1-2
D: -
size: -
V: TRBV2
CDR3: CASRGSGLRGYTF
DNA: TGTGCCAGCAGGGGGTCAGGTCTAAGAGGCTACACCTTC

J: TRBJ2-5
D: -
size: -
V: TRBV5-1
CDR3: CASSLESSSRTQYF
DNA: TGCGCCAGCAGCTTGGAGTCCAGTTCCAGGACCCAGTACTTC

J: TRBJ2-2
D: -
size: -
V: TRBV4-2
CDR3: CASSQEVTRASGELFF
DNA: TGTGCCAGCAGCCAAGAGGTGACAAGGGCTTCCGGGGAGCTGTTTTTT

J: TRBJ2-7
D: TRBD2
size: -
V: TRBV10-2
CDR3: CASRAGPSYEQYF
DNA: TGCGCCAGCAGAGCGGGGCCATCCTACGAGCAGTACTTC

J: TRBJ2-4
D: -
size: -
V: TRBV5-8
CDR3: CANPSTGGLIAKNIQYF
DNA: TGTGCCAACCCTTCGACTGGGGGGCTGATAGCCAAAAACATTCAGTACTTC

J: TRBJ2-3
D: -
size: -
V: TRBV7-9
CDR3: CASSPNPRARGTDTQYF
DNA: TGTGCCAGCAGCCCCAACCCCAGGGCCCGTGGGACAGATACGCAGTATTTT

J: TRBJ2-2
D: -
size: -
V: TRBV12-5
CDR3: CASGLGTGELFF
DNA: TGTGCTAGTGGTTTGGGCACCGGGGAGCTGTTTTTT

J: TRBJ2-3
D: -
size: -
V: TRBV18
CDR3: CASSLTGNTDTQYF
DNA: TGTGCCAGCTCACTCACAGGCAACACAGATACGCAGTATTTT

J: TRBJ2-1
D: -
size: -
V: TRBV2
CDR3: CASSGGSSYNEQFF
DNA: TGTGCCAGCAGTGGGGGCAGCTCCTACAATGAGCAGTTCTTC

J: TRBJ1-6
D: TRBD1
size: once
V: TRBV28
CDR3: CASSFWDRGGSPLHF
DNA: TGTGCCAGCAGTTTCTGGGACAGGGGCGGTTCACCCCTCCACTTT

J: TRBJ2-7
D: TRBD2
size: -
V: TRBV6-1
CDR3: CASSAPRDYRFYEQYF
DNA: TGTGCCAGCAGTGCCCCCCGGGACTACCGATTCTACGAGCAGTACTTC

J: TRBJ1-5
D: TRBD1
size: -
V: TRBV19
CDR3: CAARQGVWSNQPQHF
DNA: TGTGCCGCCCGACAGGGGGTTTGGAGCAATCAGCCCCAGCATTTT

J: TRBJ1-6
D: -
size: -
V: TRBV10-3
CDR3: CAISDRGVGNSPLHF
DNA: TGTGCCATCAGTGATCGAGGGGTAGGTAATTCACCCCTCCACTTT

J: TRBJ2-7
D: -
size: -
V: TRBV5-1
CDR3: CASSLVGGEQYF
DNA: TGCGCCAGCAGCTTGGTGGGTGGAGAGCAGTACTTC